This T cell receptor beta chain came from a study of shared clonotypes between healthy human individuals. Per the study methods: Junction-only sequences without quality scores came from ImmunoSEQ, so filtering differed. This table comes from immunoSEQ multiplex PCR, and its TCRdb copy is limited to in-frame clones, with some not included. D and trimming come from the DNA, and the V and J calls and clone size come from that table. The sample carries about 470,000 clones, roughly 77% recorded once. CDR1 is KGHSH, CDR2 LQKENI, per germline. This CDR3 is 16 amino acids long. V was cut by 4 bases and J by 1 base, with 15 bases left in between.

This TCR was sampled from a woman aged 40 to 49 in good health. Some clones in this sample may be carry-over from other donors' samples. Sequenced input: PBMCs. V usage is TRBV18 and J usage is TRBJ2-3, with a tentative D call TRBD2 (6 bases). This chain's CDR3 is CASSRVGSVGTDTQYF. DNA of the CDR3: TGTGCCAGCTCACGCGTCGGGAGTGTTGGCACAGATACGCAGTATTTT.